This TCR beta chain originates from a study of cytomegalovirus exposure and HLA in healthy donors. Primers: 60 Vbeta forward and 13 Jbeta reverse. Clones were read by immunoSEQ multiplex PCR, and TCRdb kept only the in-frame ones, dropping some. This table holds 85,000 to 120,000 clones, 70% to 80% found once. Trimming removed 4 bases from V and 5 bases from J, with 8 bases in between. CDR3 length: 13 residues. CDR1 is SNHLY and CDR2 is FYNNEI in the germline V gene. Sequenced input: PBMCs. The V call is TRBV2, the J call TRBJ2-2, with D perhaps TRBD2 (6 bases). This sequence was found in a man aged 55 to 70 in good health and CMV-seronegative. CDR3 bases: TGTGCCAGCAGTGGAGGGAGGACCGGGGAGCTGTTTTTT. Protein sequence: CASSGGRTGELFF.